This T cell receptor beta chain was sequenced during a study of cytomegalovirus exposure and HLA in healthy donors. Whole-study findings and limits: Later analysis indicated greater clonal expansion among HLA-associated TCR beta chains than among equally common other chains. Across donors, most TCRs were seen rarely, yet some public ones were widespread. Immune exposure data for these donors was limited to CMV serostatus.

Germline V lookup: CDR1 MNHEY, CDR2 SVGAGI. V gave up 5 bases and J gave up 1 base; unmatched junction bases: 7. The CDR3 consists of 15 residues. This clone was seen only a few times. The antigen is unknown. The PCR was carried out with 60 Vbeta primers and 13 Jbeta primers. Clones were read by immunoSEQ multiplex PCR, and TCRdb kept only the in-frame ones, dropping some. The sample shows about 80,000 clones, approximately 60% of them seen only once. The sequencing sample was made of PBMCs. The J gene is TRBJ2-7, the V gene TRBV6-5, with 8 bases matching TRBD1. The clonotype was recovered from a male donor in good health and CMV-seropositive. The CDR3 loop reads CASSPRDRSSYEQYF. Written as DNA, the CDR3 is TGTGCCAGCAGTCCCCGGGACAGGTCTTCCTACGAGCAGTACTTC.